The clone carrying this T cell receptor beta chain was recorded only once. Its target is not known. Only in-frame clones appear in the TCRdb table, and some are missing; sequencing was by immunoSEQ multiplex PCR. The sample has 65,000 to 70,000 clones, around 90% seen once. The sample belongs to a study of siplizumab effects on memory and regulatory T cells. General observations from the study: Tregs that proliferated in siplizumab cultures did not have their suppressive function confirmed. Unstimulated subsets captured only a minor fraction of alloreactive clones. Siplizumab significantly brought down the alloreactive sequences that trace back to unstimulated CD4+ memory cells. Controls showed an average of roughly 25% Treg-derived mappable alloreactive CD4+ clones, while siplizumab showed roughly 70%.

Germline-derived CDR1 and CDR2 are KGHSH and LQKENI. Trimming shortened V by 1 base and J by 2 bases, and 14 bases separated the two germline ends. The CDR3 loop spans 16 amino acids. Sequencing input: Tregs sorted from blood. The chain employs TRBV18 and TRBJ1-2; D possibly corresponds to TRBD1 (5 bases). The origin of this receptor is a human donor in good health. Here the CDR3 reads CASSPQGGVRNYGYTF. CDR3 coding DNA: TGTGCCAGCTCACCACAAGGAGGGGTTCGAAACTATGGCTACACCTTC.